This T cell receptor beta chain came from a study of T cells in tumors after PD-1 blockade. Study information: Some patients also took daily vismodegib 150 mg during anti-PD-1 treatment. Overall study results and limits: After therapy, most expanded exhausted CD8+ clones were absent pre-treatment, suggesting clonal replacement. Peripheral recruitment is suggested, as some novel exhausted tumor clones were in pre-treatment blood.

Germline lookup yields CDR1 MNHEY and CDR2 SVGEGT. The germline V and J ends were trimmed by 2 bases and 4 bases, with 11 bases remaining between them. The CDR3 totals 15 residues. TCRdb's copy holds only in-frame clones and misses some; the assay was immunoSEQ multiplex PCR. The sample consists of roughly 4,200 clones, approximately 68% of them appearing once. On this clone: Its antigen is not known.

This rearrangement joins TRBV6-2 or TRBV6-3 to TRBJ2-2; tentative D call: TRBD1 (6 bases). This material consisted of tumor tissue, taken before anti-PD-1 treatment. This sequence was found in a human donor with basal cell carcinoma. The CDR3 nucleotides read TGTGCCAGCAGTTACCTAGGGGGATCCACCGGGGAGCTGTTTTTT. It translates to CASSYLGGSTGELFF.